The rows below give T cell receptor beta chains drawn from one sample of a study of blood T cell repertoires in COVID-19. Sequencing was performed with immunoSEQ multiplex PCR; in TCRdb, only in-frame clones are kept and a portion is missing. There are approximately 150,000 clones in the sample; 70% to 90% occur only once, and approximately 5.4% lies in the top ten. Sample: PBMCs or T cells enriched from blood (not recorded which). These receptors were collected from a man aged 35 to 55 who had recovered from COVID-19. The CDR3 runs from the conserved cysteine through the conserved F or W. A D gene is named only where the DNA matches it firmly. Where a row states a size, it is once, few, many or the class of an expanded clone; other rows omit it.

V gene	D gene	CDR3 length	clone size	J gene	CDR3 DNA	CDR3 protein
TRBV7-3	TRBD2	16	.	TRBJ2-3	TGTGCCAGCAGCCTGGGACTAGCGGGCATCACAGATACGCAGTATTTT	CASSLGLAGITDTQYF
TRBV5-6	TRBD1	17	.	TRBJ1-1	TGTGCCAGCAGCCCCGAAGGAGGGGGCTTTATGAACACTGAAGCTTTCTTT	CASSPEGGGFMNTEAFF
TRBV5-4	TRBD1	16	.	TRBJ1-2	TGTGCCAGCAGCTCAGTCGGGTGGCAGGGGGCGGACGGCTACACCTTC	CASSSVGWQGADGYTF
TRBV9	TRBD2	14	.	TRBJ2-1	TGTGCCAGCAGCTTCGGACTAGCGGGGAGGGAGCAGTTCTTC	CASSFGLAGREQFF
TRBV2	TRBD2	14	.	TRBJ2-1	TGTGCCAGCACCGGACTAGCGGAGAGTAATGAGCAGTTCTTC	CASTGLAESNEQFF
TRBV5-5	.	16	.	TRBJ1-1	TGTGCCAGCAGCCTGGGGGTTACTGGGCTGAACACTGAAGCTTTCTTT	CASSLGVTGLNTEAFF
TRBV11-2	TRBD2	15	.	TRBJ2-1	TGTGCCAGCAGCCTGACTAGCGGGGGGTACAATGAGCAGTTCTTC	CASSLTSGGYNEQFF
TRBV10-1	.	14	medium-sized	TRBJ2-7	TGCGCCAGCAGTGATGGGGGCAGCTCCTACGAGCAGTACTTC	CASSDGGSSYEQYF
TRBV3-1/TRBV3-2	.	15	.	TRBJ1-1	TGTGCCAGCAGCCAAGCCGGAGGAGCGGTCTCTGAAGCTTTCTTT	CASSQAGGAVSEAFF
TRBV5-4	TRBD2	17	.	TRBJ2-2	TGTGCCAGCAGCCCCGGACTAGCGGGGGGATACACCGGGGAGCTGTTTTTT	CASSPGLAGGYTGELFF
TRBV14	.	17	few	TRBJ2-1	TGTGCCAGCAGCCAAGCAAGAGGGGGGGCGCCCTACAATGAGCAGTTCTTC	CASSQARGGAPYNEQFF
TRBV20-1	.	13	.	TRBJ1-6	TGCAGTGCTCGTGGACAGTTCCATTCACCCCTCCACTTT	CSARGQFHSPLHF
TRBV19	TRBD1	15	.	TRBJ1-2	TGTGCCAGTAGTATAGGTGGGACAGGGACCTACGGCTACACCTTC	CASSIGGTGTYGYTF
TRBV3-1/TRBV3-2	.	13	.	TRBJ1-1	TGTGCCAGCAGCCAAGATGCCTGGGGCCGCCCTTTCTTT	CASSQDAWGRPFF
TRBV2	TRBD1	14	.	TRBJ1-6	TGTGCCAGCAGAACCGGGACAGGTCGTTCACCCCTCCACTTT	CASRTGTGRSPLHF
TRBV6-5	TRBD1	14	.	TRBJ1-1	TGTGCCAGCAGTTCGACAGGGCTAAGCACTGAAGCTTTCTTT	CASSSTGLSTEAFF
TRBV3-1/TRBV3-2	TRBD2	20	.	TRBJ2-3	TGTGCCAGCAGCCAAGAGGGACGGAATAGCGGGGGGCCTCCTACAGATACGCAGTATTTT	CASSQEGRNSGGPPTDTQYF
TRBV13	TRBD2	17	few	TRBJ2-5	TGTGCCAGCAGCTTCGTCGGACTAGCGGGGGGTTCGGAGACCCAGTACTTC	CASSFVGLAGGSETQYF
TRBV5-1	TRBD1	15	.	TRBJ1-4	TGCGCCAGCAGCCTGCTGACAGGGGGCAGTGAAAAACTGTTTTTT	CASSLLTGGSEKLFF
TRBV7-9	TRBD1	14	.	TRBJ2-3	TGTGCCAGCACGACGGACAGGGGGCCAGATACGCAGTATTTT	CASTTDRGPDTQYF
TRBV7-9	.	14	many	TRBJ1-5	TGTGCCAGCAGCCGACAGTACCCCGATCAGCCCCAGCATTTT	CASSRQYPDQPQHF
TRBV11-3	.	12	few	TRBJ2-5	TGTGCCAGCACGGACTGGGGAGAGACCCAGTACTTC	CASTDWGETQYF
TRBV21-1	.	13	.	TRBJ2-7	TGTGCCAGCAGAAGACAGGGCGGCTACGAGCAGTACTTC	CASRRQGGYEQYF
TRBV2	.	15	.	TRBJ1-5	TGTGCCAGCAGTGAACAAGGGGCCCTCAATCAGCCCCAGCATTTT	CASSEQGALNQPQHF
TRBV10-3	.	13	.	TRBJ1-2	TGTGCCATCAGTGACTGGGGCGCGGCGGGCTACACCTTC	CAISDWGAAGYTF
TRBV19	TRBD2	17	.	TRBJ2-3	TGTGCCAGTAGGAGGACTAGCGGATTCAGGAGGTCAGATACGCAGTATTTT	CASRRTSGFRRSDTQYF
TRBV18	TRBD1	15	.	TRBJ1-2	TGTGCCAGCTCACCACGGGACAGGGGGCAGGATGGCTACACCTTC	CASSPRDRGQDGYTF
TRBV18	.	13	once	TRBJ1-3	TGTGCCAGCTCACCGGCTTTGGTGGACACCATATATTTT	CASSPALVDTIYF
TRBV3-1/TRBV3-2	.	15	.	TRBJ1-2	TGTGCCAGCAGCCTTGGGGGCCGGGAGGACTATGGCTACACCTTC	CASSLGGREDYGYTF